Here is one TCR beta chain with its context. Its matching antigen is unknown. It was second doses at about 4 or about 12 weeks that were pooled. The CDR3 runs to 14 residues. The V gene lost 1 base and the J gene lost 2 bases, with 10 bases spanning the gap. Germline V lookup: CDR1 SGDLS, CDR2 YYNGEE. The data were obtained in a study of T cell responses to AZD1222 COVID-19 vaccine. Findings and limits, study-wide: Baseline seropositivity occurred in only a handful of AZD1222 recipients. Spike-wide coverage was observed for vaccine-associated CD4 TCRs, with dominant responses at 160-218 and 743-854. Nearly half of the spike-specific TCRs reportedly recognize variant regions that carry no mutations.

Assay: immunoSEQ multiplex PCR; the TCRdb copy retains only in-frame clones and omits some. The sample comprises under 200,000 clones, 92% of which are singletons, and 1.3% rests with the top ten. This sample comprised peripheral blood, obtained 28 days after the second AZD1222 dose. The rearrangement joins TRBV9 to TRBJ2-7; D perhaps matches TRBD2 (5 bases). The receptor's source is an adult who received the AZD1222 COVID-19 vaccine. The CDR3 spells CASSVTLGAYEQYF. Written as DNA, the CDR3 is TGTGCCAGCAGCGTAACCCTCGGGGCCTACGAGCAGTACTTC.